The text below deals with one T cell receptor (beta chain). The antigen remains unidentified. A multiplex PCR was run with 60 Vbeta primers and 13 Jbeta primers. TCRdb keeps only in-frame clones here, not all; method: immunoSEQ multiplex PCR. This table holds about 200,000 clones. V gave up 6 bases and J gave up 7 bases, with 4 bases separating them. The CDR3 runs to 11 residues. Germline V lookup: CDR1 MNHNS, CDR2 SASEGT. The data belong to a study of cytomegalovirus exposure and HLA in healthy donors. Study-level points and caveats: Later analysis suggested links between common viral pathogens and several top significant clusters.

The chain couples TRBV6-1 to TRBJ1-6; the D is unclear. The receptor comes from a woman under 40 in good health and CMV-seropositive. The source material was PBMCs. This CDR3 is CASRQNSPLHF. DNA of the CDR3: TGTGCCAGCAGGCAGAATTCACCCCTCCACTTT.